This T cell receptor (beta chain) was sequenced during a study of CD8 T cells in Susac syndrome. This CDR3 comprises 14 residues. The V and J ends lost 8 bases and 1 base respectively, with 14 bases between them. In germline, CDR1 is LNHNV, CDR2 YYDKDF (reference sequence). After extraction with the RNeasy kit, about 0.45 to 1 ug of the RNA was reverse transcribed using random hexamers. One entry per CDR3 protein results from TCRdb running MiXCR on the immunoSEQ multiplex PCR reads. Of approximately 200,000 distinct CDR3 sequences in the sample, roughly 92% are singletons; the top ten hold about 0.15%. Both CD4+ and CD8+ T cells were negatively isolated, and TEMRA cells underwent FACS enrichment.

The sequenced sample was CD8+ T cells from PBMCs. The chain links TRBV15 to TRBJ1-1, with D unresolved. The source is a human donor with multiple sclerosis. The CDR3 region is CATAQRIQNTEAFF. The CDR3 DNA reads TGTGCCACCGCCCAAAGAATCCAGAACACTGAAGCTTTCTTT.